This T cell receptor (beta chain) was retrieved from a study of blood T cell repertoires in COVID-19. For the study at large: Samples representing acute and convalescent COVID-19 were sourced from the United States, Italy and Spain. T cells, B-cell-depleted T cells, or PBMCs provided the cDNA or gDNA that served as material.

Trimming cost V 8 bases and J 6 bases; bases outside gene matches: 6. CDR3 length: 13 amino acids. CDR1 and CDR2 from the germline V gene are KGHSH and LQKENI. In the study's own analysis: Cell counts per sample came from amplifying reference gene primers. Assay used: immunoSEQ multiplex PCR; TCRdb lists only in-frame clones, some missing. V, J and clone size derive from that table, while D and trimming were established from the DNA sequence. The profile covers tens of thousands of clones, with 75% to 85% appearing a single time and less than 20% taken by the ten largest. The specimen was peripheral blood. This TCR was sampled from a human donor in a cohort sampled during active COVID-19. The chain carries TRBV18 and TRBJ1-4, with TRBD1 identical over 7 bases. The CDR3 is CASRQGLDEKLFF. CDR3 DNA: TGTGCCAGCCGACAGGGTTTGGATGAAAAACTGTTTTTT. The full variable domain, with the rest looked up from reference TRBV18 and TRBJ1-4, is NAGVMQNPRHLVRRRGQEARLRCSPMKGHSHVYWYRQLPEEGLKFMVYLQKENIIDESGMPKERFSAEFPKEGPSILRIQQVVRGDSAAYFCASRQGLDEKLFFGSGTQLSVL.